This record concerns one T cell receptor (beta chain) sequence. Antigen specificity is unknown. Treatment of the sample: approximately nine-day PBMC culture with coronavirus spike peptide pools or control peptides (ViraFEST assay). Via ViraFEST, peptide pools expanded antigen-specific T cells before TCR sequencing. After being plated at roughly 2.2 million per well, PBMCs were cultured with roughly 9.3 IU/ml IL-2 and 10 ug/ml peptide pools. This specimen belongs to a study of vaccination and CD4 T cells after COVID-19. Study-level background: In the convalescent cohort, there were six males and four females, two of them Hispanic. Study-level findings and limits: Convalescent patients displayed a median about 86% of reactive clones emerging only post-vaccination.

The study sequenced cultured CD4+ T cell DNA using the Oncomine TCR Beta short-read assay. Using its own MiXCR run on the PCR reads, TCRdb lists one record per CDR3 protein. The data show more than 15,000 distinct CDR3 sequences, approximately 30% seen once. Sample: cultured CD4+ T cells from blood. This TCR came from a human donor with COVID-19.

CDR3 sequence: CASSYSRGPNEKLFF. For the CDR3, the DNA is TGTGCCAGCAGTTACTCGAGGGGGCCGAATGAAAAACTGTTTTTT. This chain links TRBV6-5 with TRBJ1-4; 7 bases match TRBD1. The V segment lost 0 bases and the J segment 5 bases; nucleotides outside the gene matches: 3. Per the germline V gene, CDR1 is MNHEY and CDR2 is SVGAGI. The CDR3 has 15 amino acids.